These 26 T cell receptor beta chains share one sample of origin, sequenced in a study of blood T cell repertoires in COVID-19 (dated by TCRdb to the early 2020s). The protocol used for the library was the immunoSEQ multiplex PCR assay. TCRdb holds this immuneACCESS table with in-frame rearrangements only. Some clones are missing; in checked studies, unresolved V genes explain under half, and the rest has no known cause. This sample is represented by 87,000 or so clones; around 82% of them were singletons. Approximately 3% of the sample goes to the ten largest clones. The specimen sequenced was peripheral blood. These receptors came from a woman aged 80 or older with COVID-19, enrolled during active disease.

The rearrangement uses TRBV27 and TRBJ2-1; 11 nucleotides align to TRBD2. The V segment lost 5 bases and the J segment 7 bases; nucleotides outside the gene matches: 13. The CDR3 contains 17 residues. Germline V gene data show CDR1 as MNHEY and CDR2 as SMNVEV (reference sequence). The CDR3 loop reads CASSPRQGTSGSNEQFF. The CDR3, as DNA: TGTGCCAGCAGTCCGCGACAGGGAACTAGCGGGAGTAATGAGCAGTTCTTC.

The genes are TRBV4-3 and TRBJ2-2; TRBD2 matches at 8 bases. This CDR3 comprises 15 residues. Germline V gene data show CDR1 as LGHNA and CDR2 as YSLEER. Trimming removed 7 bases from V and 4 bases from J; junction bases left unmatched: 8. As DNA, the CDR3 is TGCGCCAGCAACATCGGGGGGGAGGGCACCGGGGAGCTGTTTTTT. Protein product: CASNIGGEGTGELFF.

V usage is TRBV21-1 and J usage is TRBJ1-4; whether TRBD1, the table's D call, matches the DNA was not checked. TRBV21-1 is annotated as a pseudogene. The CDR3 runs to 16 residues. The CDR3 DNA follows: TGTGCCAGCAGCAATGGGGACACATCAACTAATGAAAAACTGTTTTTT. Protein sequence: CASSNGDTSTNEKLFF.

The chain links TRBV9 to TRBJ2-3, with TRBD2 matching 10 bases. Trimming took 6 bases from V and 6 from J; bases not matched to a gene: 10. Germline CDR1 reads SGDLS; CDR2 reads YYNGEE. This CDR3 comprises 15 residues. CDR3 sequence: CASTRSSGGWDTQYF. The CDR3 coding sequence is TGTGCCAGCACGAGGTCTAGCGGGGGCTGGGATACGCAGTATTTT. Full variable domain (missing parts from reference TRBV9 and TRBJ2-3): DSGVTQTPKHLITATGQRVTLRCSPRSGDLSVYWYQQSLDQGLQFLIQYYNGEERAKGNILERFSAQQFPDLHSELNLSSLELGDSALYFCASTRSSGGWDTQYFGPGTRLTVL.

The CDR3 is CASSLFLAGFSYEQYF. The CDR3 DNA reads TGTGCCAGCAGCTTGTTTCTAGCGGGGTTTTCCTACGAGCAGTACTTC. The chain joins TRBV5-6 to TRBJ2-7; 9 bases are shared with TRBD2. The J segment lost 1 base and the V segment lost 1 base, leaving 6 bases of the junction unmatched. This CDR3 spans 16 amino acids. Germline assignment: CDR1 SGHDT and CDR2 YYEEEE.

The chain carries TRBV5-1 and TRBJ1-6; 8 bases map to TRBD1. Trimming removed 4 bases from V and 7 bases from J; junction bases left unmatched: 7. CDR1 is SGHRS and CDR2 is YFSETQ in the germline V gene. CDR3 length: 15 residues. CDR3 bases: TGCGCCAGCAGCCCTGACAGGGGCGGCAATTCACCCCTCCACTTT. As protein: CASSPDRGGNSPLHF.

The gene calls are TRBV7-8 and TRBJ1-2; D may be TRBD1 (5 bases). The V gene lost 0 bases and the J gene lost 4 bases, with 9 bases spanning the gap. The CDR3 covers 14 residues. CDR1 and CDR2 (germline): SGHVS, FQNEAQ. This CDR3 is CASSLAGGFYGYTF. CDR3 DNA sequence: TGTGCCAGCAGCTTAGCGGGGGGTTTCTATGGCTACACCTTC.

This clone was recorded a few times. The V call is TRBV27, the J call TRBJ2-7; D not certain. Germline V gene lookup returns CDR1 MNHEY and CDR2 SMNVEV (reference sequence). This CDR3 has 13 amino acids. The V end was cut by 6 bases, the J end by 2 bases, with 11 bases between. CDR3: CASSSPTTYEQYF. The CDR3 nucleotides are TGTGCCAGCAGCTCCCCGACAACCTACGAGCAGTACTTC.

The V and J genes are TRBV15 and TRBJ2-7; tentative D call: TRBD1 (5 bases). V lost 5 bases and J 3 bases, leaving 8 bases between the germline ends. The CDR3 is 12 residues long. Germline lookup yields CDR1 LNHNV and CDR2 YYDKDF (reference sequence). CDR3 nucleotides: TGTGCCACCAGCCGGACACGCTACGAGCAGTACTTC. It yields the protein CATSRTRYEQYF.

The V and J genes are TRBV27 and TRBJ1-1, with D possibly TRBD1 on 6 matching bases. V lost 0 bases to trimming and J lost 5 bases, with 10 bases between them. Germline CDR1 is MNHEY and CDR2 is SMNVEV (reference sequence). This CDR3 has 14 residues. The CDR3 DNA reads TGTGCCAGCAGTTTATCGTGGACAGATACTGAAGCTTTCTTT. Encoded protein: CASSLSWTDTEAFF.

The chain couples TRBV28 to TRBJ1-6; TRBD1 aligns across 12 bases. This CDR3 is built from 17 residues. From germline, CDR1 is MDHEN and CDR2 SYDVKM. V shed 5 bases, J shed 4 bases, and the junction held 6 bases outside the gene matches. The CDR3 region has the DNA TGTGCCAGCAGTGTACCGGGACAGGGGGCGTATAATTCACCCCTCCACTTT. This translates into CASSVPGQGAYNSPLHF.

V gene TRBV29-1 combines with J gene TRBJ1-1; no clear D. Per the germline V gene, CDR1 is SQVTM and CDR2 is ANQGSEA. V was clipped by 2 bases and J by 5 bases, with 9 bases between them. The CDR3 is 12 residues long. The CDR3 reads CSVESGGTEAFF. In DNA, the CDR3 is TGCAGCGTTGAATCGGGAGGAACTGAAGCTTTCTTT.

The chain joins TRBV5-1 to TRBJ2-7; 8 nucleotides match TRBD1. J lost 0 bases, V lost 4 bases, and 9 bases had no gene match. CDR3 length: 16 residues. Germline CDR1 is SGHRS and CDR2 is YFSETQ. The CDR3 DNA is TGCGCCAGCAGCACTAACACAGGGGGATACTCCTACGAGCAGTACTTC. Residues: CASSTNTGGYSYEQYF.

The chain joins TRBV5-1 to TRBJ2-5; D unresolved. In germline, CDR1 is SGHRS, CDR2 YFSETQ. Trimming took 1 base from V and 3 from J, leaving 7 bases between them. This CDR3 region has 13 residues. The DNA for the CDR3 is TGCGCCAGCAGCTTGATCCTAGAAGAGACCCAGTACTTC. Its translation is CASSLILEETQYF.

The V call is TRBV5-1, the J call TRBJ1-3; D perhaps matches TRBD1 (5 bases). Germline loops: CDR1 SGHRS, CDR2 YFSETQ. Trimming took off 0 bases at V and 1 base at J, with 5 bases between the two ends. CDR3 length: 14 amino acids. This CDR3 reads CASSLEGSGNTIYF. The CDR3 DNA sequence: TGCGCCAGCAGCTTGGAGGGGTCTGGAAACACCATATATTTT.

Remarks on this clone: Other DNA sequences from this sample encode an identical CDR3 as well. The rearrangement uses TRBV28 and TRBJ1-2; TRBD1 is a possible D gene (5 bases). The CDR3 has 14 residues. Looked up from germline, CDR1 is MDHEN and CDR2 is SYDVKM. The ends were cut back, 4 bases at V and 2 bases at J, with 11 bases in the middle. The CDR3 DNA sequence: TGTGCCAGCAGTTCCCTCCGACAGAACTATGGCTACACCTTC. It is translated as CASSSLRQNYGYTF.

The chain joins TRBV18 to TRBJ1-5; no definite D call. V gave up 1 base and J gave up 0 bases, with 10 bases separating them. Looked up from germline, CDR1 is KGHSH and CDR2 is LQKENI. The length of the CDR3 is 16 residues. This CDR3 reads CASSPQREYSNQPQHF. In DNA, the CDR3 is TGTGCCAGCTCACCACAACGCGAATATAGCAATCAGCCCCAGCATTTT.

The chain employs TRBV18 and TRBJ2-3; 7 bases line up with TRBD2. The germline V gene has CDR1 KGHSH and CDR2 LQKENI. The trim removed 3 bases at V and 2 bases at J, leaving 2 bases unmatched. This CDR3 region has 14 residues. The CDR3 region has the DNA TGTGCCAGCTCACCGCGGGAGAACACAGATACGCAGTATTTT. This codes for CASSPRENTDTQYF.

The chain links TRBV7-3 to TRBJ2-1; 15 bases map to TRBD2. Trimming at V came to 4 bases and at J to 8 bases, leaving 12 bases not matched to a gene. This CDR3 is built from 18 residues. Germline CDR1 reads SGHTA; CDR2 reads FQGTGA. CDR3 nucleotide sequence: TGTGCCAGCAGCTCCTCCCGGACTAGCGGGAGGGCCATGGATGAGCAGTTCTTC. It codes for CASSSSRTSGRAMDEQFF. Full variable domain (missing parts from reference TRBV7-3 and TRBJ2-1): GAGVSQTPSNKVTEKGKYVELRCDPISGHTALYWYRQSLGQGPEFLIYFQGTGAADDSGLPNDRFFAVRPEGSVSTLKIQRTERGDSAVYLCASSSSRTSGRAMDEQFFGPGTRLTVL.

The rearrangement joins TRBV5-1 to TRBJ2-7; D is possibly TRBD1 (6 bases). Germline values: CDR1 SGHRS, CDR2 YFSETQ. The V and J ends lost 0 bases and 1 base respectively, with 14 bases between them. The CDR3 is 16 residues long. DNA of the CDR3: TGCGCCAGCAGCTTGGACCTAGGGACACTTTCCTACGAGCAGTACTTC. This sequence encodes CASSLDLGTLSYEQYF.

This clone came up once. The chain employs TRBV30 and TRBJ2-7; D may be TRBD1 (6 bases). From germline, CDR1 is GTSNPN and CDR2 SVGIG (reference sequence). Trimming took off 7 bases at V and 4 bases at J, with 23 bases between the two ends. The CDR3 has 15 residues. The CDR3 DNA sequence: TGTGCCTTATCAACCGAACCACAGGGATGGTACGAGCAGTACTTC. The encoded protein is CALSTEPQGWYEQYF.

The chain combines TRBV2 with TRBJ1-5; D may be TRBD1 (6 bases). CDR3 length: 15 amino acids. With 3 bases removed from V and 6 bases from J, the gap between germline ends came to 15 bases. CDR1 and CDR2 from the germline V gene are SNHLY and FYNNEI. The CDR3 loop is CASSEGRGGAQPQHF. As DNA, the CDR3 is TGTGCCAGCAGTGAGGGGAGGGGGGGAGCTCAGCCCCAGCATTTT.

V and J are TRBV3-1 (or the pseudogene TRBV3-2) and TRBJ1-3; D is perhaps TRBD1 (6 bases). This CDR3 has 15 amino acids. V lost 4 bases, J lost 3 bases, and 13 bases lay in between. Germline V CDR1 and CDR2: LGHDT, YNNKEL (reference sequence). The CDR3 DNA reads as TGTGCCAGCAGCCGCGGGGGGCTCGATGGAAACACCATATATTTT. This encodes CASSRGGLDGNTIYF.

The chain joins TRBV10-3 to TRBJ2-7; TRBD2 matches at 8 bases. This CDR3 region has 15 residues. Germline V CDR1 and CDR2: ENHRY, SYGVKD. V gave up 3 bases and J gave up 4 bases; unmatched junction bases: 8. CDR3 bases: TGTGCCATCAGTGACCCGGCGGGAGGAAGGTACGAGCAGTACTTC. Encoded protein: CAISDPAGGRYEQYF.

This clone was seen just once. The chain uses TRBV6-2 or TRBV6-3 and TRBJ2-3; D uncertain. Per the germline V gene, CDR1 is MNHEY and CDR2 is SVGEGT. The CDR3 sequence is 19 residues long. Trimming removed 0 bases at V and 0 bases at J, with 19 bases between. The CDR3 reads CASSYSFRSTRLSTDTQYF. The CDR3 bases are TGTGCCAGCAGTTACTCTTTTCGGAGTACGAGACTTAGCACAGATACGCAGTATTTT.

This clone has just a few counts. The chain is built from TRBV7-9 and TRBJ1-4, with TRBD1 matching over 7 bases. Losses at the gene ends were 3 bases for V and 7 bases for J; bases not matched to a gene: 2. This CDR3 region has 13 residues. The germline gives CDR1 SEHNR, CDR2 FQNEAQ (reference sequence). The CDR3 DNA follows: TGTGCCAGCAGCTTCCGGGACAGTGAAAAACTGTTTTTT. Its protein product is CASSFRDSEKLFF.